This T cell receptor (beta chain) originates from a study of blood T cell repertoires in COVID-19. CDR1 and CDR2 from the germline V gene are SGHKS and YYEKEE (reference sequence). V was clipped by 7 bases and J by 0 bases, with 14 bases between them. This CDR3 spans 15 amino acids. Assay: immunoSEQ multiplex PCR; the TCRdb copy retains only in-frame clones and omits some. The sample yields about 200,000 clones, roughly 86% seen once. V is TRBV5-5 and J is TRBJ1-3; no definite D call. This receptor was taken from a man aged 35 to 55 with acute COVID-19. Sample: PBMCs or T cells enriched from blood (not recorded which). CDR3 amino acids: CASGSSVSSGNTIYF. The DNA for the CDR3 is TGTGCCAGCGGTTCTTCAGTAAGCTCTGGAAACACCATATATTTT. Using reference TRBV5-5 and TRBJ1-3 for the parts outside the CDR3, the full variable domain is DAGVTQSPTHLIKTRGQQVTLRCSPISGHKSVSWYQQVLGQGPQFIFQYYEKEERGRGNFPDRFSARQFPNYSSELNVNALLLGDSALYLCASGSSVSSGNTIYFGEGSWLTVV.